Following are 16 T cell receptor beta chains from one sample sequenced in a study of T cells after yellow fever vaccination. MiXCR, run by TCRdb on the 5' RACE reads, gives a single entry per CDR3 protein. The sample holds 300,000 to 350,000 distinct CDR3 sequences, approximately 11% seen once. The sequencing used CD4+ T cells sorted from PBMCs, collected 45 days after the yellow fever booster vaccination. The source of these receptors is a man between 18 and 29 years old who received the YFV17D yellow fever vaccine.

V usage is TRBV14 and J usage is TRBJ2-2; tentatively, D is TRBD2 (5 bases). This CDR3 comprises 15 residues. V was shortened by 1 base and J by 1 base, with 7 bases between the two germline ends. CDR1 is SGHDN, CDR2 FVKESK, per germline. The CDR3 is CASSQVGENTGELFF. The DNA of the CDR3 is TGTGCCAGCAGCCAAGTCGGGGAGAACACCGGGGAGCTGTTTTTT.

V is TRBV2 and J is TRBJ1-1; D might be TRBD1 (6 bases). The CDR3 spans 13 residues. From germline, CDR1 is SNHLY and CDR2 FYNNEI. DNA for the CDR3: TGTGTTGCCGGGGGGCGGGGGAACACTGAAGCTTTCTTT. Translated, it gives CVAGGRGNTEAFF.

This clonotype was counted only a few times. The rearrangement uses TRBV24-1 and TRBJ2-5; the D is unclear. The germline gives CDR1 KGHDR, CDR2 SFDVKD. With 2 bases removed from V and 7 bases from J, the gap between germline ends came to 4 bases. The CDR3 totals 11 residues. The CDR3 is CATSDYLTQYF. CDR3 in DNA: TGTGCCACCAGTGATTACTTGACCCAGTACTTC.

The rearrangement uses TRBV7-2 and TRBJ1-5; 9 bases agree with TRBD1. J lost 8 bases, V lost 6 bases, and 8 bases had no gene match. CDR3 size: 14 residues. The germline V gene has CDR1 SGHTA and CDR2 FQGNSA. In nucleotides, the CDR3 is TGTGCCAGCAGTTCTCACAGGGGGCCGGAGCCCCAGCATTTT. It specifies CASSSHRGPEPQHF.

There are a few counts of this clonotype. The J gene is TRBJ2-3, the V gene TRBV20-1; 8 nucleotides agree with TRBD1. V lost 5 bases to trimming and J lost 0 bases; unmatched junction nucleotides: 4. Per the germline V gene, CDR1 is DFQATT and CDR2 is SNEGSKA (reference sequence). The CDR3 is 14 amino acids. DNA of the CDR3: TGCAGTGCTCCGGACAGGGCGAGCACAGATACGCAGTATTTT. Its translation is CSAPDRASTDTQYF.

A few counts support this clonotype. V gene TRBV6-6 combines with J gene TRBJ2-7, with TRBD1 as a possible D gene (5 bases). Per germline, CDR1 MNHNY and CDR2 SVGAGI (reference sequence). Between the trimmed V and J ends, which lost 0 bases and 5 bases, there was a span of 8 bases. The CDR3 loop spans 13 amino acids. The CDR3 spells CASSYSDRNEQYF. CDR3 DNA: TGTGCCAGCAGTTACTCAGACAGAAACGAGCAGTACTTC.

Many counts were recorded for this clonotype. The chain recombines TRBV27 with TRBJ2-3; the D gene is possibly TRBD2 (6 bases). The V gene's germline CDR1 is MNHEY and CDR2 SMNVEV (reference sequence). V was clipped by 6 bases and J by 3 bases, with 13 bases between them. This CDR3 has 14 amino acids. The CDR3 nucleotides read TGTGCCAGCAGGAAATGGGGGGTAACAGATACGCAGTATTTT. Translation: CASRKWGVTDTQYF.

The CDR3 bases are TGCAGTGCTAGAATCCCCGGGGACAGGGGATCCTACGAGCAGTACTTC. This gives the protein CSARIPGDRGSYEQYF. This sequence joins TRBV20-1 and TRBJ2-7; 10 positions agree with TRBD1. There are 16 residues in the CDR3. V was pared by 2 bases and J by 1 base, with 8 bases of the junction left unmatched. Germline assignment: CDR1 DFQATT and CDR2 SNEGSKA (reference sequence).

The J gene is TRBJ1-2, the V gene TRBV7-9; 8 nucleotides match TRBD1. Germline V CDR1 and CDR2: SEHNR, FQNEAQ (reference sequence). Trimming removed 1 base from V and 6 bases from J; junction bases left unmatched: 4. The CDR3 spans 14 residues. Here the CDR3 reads CASSLVRGPHGYTF. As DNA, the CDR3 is TGTGCCAGCAGCTTAGTCAGGGGGCCTCATGGCTACACCTTC.

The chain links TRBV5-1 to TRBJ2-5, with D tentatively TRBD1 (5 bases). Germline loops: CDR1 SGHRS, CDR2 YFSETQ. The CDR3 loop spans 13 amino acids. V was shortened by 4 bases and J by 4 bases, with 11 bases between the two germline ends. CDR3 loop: CASSAGWGETQYF. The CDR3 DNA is TGCGCCAGCAGCGCAGGGTGGGGAGAGACCCAGTACTTC.

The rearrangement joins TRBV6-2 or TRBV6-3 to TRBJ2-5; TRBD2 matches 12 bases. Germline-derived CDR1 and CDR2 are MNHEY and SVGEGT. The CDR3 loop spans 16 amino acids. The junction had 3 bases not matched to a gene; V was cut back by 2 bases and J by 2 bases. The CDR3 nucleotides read TGTGCCAGCAGTTACGGACTAGCGGGGTCTCAAGAGACCCAGTACTTC. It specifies CASSYGLAGSQETQYF.

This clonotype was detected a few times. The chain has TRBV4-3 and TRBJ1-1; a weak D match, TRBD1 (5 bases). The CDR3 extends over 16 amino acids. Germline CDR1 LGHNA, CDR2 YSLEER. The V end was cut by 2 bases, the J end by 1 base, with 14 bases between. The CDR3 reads CASSQHSGGRNTEAFF. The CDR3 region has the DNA TGCGCCAGCAGCCAACACAGCGGGGGTAGGAACACTGAAGCTTTCTTT.

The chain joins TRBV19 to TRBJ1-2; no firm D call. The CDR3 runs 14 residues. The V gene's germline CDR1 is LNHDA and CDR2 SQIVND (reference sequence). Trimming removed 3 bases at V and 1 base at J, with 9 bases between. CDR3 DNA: TGTGCCAGTAGTATGCGGACGAATAACTATGGCTACACCTTC. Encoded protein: CASSMRTNNYGYTF.

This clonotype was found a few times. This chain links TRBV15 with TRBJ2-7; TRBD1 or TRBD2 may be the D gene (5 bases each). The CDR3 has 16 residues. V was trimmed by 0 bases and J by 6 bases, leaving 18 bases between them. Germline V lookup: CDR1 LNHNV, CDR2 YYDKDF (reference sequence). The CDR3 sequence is CATSRDVGDSTGEQYF. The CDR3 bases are TGTGCCACCAGCAGAGATGTGGGGGATAGCACTGGCGAGCAGTACTTC.

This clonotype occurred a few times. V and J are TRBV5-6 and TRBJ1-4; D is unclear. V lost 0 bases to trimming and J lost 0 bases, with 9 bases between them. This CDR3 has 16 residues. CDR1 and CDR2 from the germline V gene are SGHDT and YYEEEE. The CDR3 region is CASSLGPLSTNEKLFF. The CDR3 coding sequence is TGTGCCAGCAGCTTGGGGCCCCTTTCAACTAATGAAAAACTGTTTTTT.

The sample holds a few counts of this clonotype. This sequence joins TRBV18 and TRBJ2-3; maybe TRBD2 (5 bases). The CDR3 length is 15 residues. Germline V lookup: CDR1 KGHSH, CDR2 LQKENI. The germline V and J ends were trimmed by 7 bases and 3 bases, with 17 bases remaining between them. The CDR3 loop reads CASLRGRADTDTQYF. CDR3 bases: TGTGCCAGCTTAAGAGGGCGGGCTGATACAGATACGCAGTATTTT.